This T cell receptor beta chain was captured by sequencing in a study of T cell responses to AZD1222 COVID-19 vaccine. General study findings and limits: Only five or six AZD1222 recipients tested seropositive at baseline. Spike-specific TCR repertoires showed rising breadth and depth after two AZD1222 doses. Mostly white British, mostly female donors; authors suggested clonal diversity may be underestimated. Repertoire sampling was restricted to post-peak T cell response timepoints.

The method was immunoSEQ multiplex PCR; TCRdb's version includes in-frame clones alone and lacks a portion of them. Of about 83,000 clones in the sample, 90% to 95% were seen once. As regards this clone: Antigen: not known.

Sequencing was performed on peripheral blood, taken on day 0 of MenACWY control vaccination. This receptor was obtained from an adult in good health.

CDR3 sequence (DNA): TGCAGCGTCTCGACAGGGCTGAGCACAGATACGCAGTATTTT. Encoded protein: CSVSTGLSTDTQYF. The chain couples TRBV29-1 to TRBJ2-3, with 7 positions matching TRBD1. The V gene's germline CDR1 is SQVTM and CDR2 ANQGSEA. The V gene end was trimmed by 6 bases and the J gene end by 0 bases; junction bases not matched to a gene: 6. This CDR3 has 14 amino acids.